The 13 T cell receptor beta chains below were found in one sample sequenced in a study of CXCR3-negative and CXCR3-positive naive CD8 T cells. Libraries were UMI-labeled 5' RACE TRB cDNA. TCRdb derives one entry per CDR3 protein from the 5' RACE reads, leaving out DNA. The listing records about 43,000 distinct CDR3 sequences. Sequenced material: memory CD8+ T cells from blood. The receptors were gathered from a human donor in good health. Some clones in this sample may be carry-over from other donors' samples.

The V gene is TRBV12-3 or TRBV12-4, the J gene TRBJ2-7; the TCRdb D gene call, TRBD1, has no DNA to confirm it. The CDR3 loop spans 13 amino acids. The chain's CDR3 is CASSLGTPYEQYF.

V usage is TRBV14 and J usage is TRBJ1-1; TCRdb outputs TRBD1, but without DNA this stays unchecked. CDR3 length equals 17 residues. Germline lookup yields CDR1 SGHDN and CDR2 FVKESK. The CDR3 here is CASSQAGTGQLGTEAFF.

This rearrangement joins TRBV28 to TRBJ1-2; TCRdb's assignment of TRBD1 cannot be checked, as there is no DNA. Germline assignment: CDR1 MDHEN and CDR2 SYDVKM. The CDR3 runs 17 residues. The CDR3 here is CASSFGTGERGDYGYTF.

This sequence joins TRBV6-2 or TRBV6-3 and TRBJ2-1; the TCRdb D gene call, TRBD2, has no DNA to confirm it. This CDR3 has 14 amino acids. From germline, CDR1 is MNHEY and CDR2 SVGEGT. The CDR3 sequence is CASNHGSGRNEQFF.

This CDR3 reads CASSSPGTSGYNEQFF. The chain uses TRBV7-9 and TRBJ2-1; TCRdb picks TRBD2, but there is no DNA to check that call. The CDR3 has 16 amino acids. Germline V gene lookup returns CDR1 SEHNR and CDR2 FQNEAQ (reference sequence).

The rearrangement joins TRBV28 to TRBJ2-5; TCRdb selects TRBD1, and the lack of DNA leaves this call unchecked. CDR3 length: 15 amino acids. CDR1 is MDHEN, CDR2 SYDVKM, per germline. CDR3 in amino acids: CASSFSQTGWETQYF.

V is TRBV5-1 and J is TRBJ1-2. Germline V gives CDR1 SGHRS, CDR2 YFSETQ. The CDR3 covers 14 residues. CDR3 sequence reads: CARSFAERDYGYTF.

This chain links TRBV18 with TRBJ1-1. The CDR3 is 14 residues long. Germline CDR1 KGHSH, CDR2 LQKENI. CDR3 residues: CASSPSDGITEAFF.

V is TRBV7-9 and J is TRBJ2-7. Germline V lookup: CDR1 SEHNR, CDR2 FQNEAQ (reference sequence). This CDR3 comprises 13 residues. This CDR3 is CASSLGLSYEQYF.

The J gene is TRBJ1-1, the V gene TRBV11-2; TCRdb's D call, TRBD1, is unchecked because there is no DNA. The CDR3 runs to 14 residues. The germline gives CDR1 SGHAT, CDR2 FQNNGV. The chain's CDR3 is CASSSDPGYTEAFF.

V is TRBV12-3 or TRBV12-4 and J is TRBJ1-2. The CDR3 spans 13 residues. CDR3 sequence: CASSPVDYTDYTF.

The CDR3 protein is CASSLERTGSYEQYF. The rearrangement uses TRBV7-2 and TRBJ2-7; TCRdb outputs TRBD1, but without DNA this stays unchecked. This CDR3 has 15 residues. The germline CDR1 and CDR2 sequences are SGHTA and FQGNSA.

The chain employs TRBV27 and TRBJ2-7. The CDR3 runs 13 residues. CDR1 and CDR2 from the germline V gene are MNHEY and SMNVEV (reference sequence). CDR3 sequence reads: CASSLGGNYEQYF.